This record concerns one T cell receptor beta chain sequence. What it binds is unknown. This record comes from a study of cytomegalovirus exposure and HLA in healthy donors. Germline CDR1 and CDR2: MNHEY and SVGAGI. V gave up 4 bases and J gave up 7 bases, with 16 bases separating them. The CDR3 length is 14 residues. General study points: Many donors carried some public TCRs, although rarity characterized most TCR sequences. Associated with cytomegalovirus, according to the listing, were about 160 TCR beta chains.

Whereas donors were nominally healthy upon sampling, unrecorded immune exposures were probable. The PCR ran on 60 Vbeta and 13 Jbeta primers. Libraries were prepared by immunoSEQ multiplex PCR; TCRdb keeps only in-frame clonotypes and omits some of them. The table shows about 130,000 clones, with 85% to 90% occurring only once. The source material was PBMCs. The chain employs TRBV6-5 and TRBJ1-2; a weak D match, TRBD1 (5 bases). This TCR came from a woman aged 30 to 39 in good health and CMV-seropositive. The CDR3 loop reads CASSSRGDFLGYTF. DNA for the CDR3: TGTGCCAGCAGTTCACGGGGGGACTTTCTTGGCTACACCTTC.